This T cell receptor beta chain was documented in a study of blood T cell repertoires in COVID-19. Study as a whole: Material from acute and convalescent COVID-19 was sourced from the United States, Italy and Spain. The cDNA or gDNA used as material had been derived from T cells, B-cell-depleted T cells, or PBMCs.

In germline, CDR1 is SGHTA, CDR2 FQGNSA. V lost 2 bases, J lost 5 bases, and 5 bases stayed unmatched. The CDR3 has 15 residues. The authors' processing: Amplification with reference gene primers provided the estimates of nucleated cell counts. Assay: immunoSEQ multiplex PCR; the TCRdb copy retains only in-frame clones and omits some. V, J and clone size derive from that table, while D and trimming were established from the DNA sequence. The table shows 250,000 or so clones, with about 90% occurring only once. The rearrangement uses TRBV7-2 and TRBJ1-4, with 7 positions matching TRBD1. The source of this sequence is a man between 18 and 35 years old with active or convalescent COVID-19. The specimen sequenced was peripheral blood. Here the CDR3 reads CASSLSTGENEKLFF. CDR3 DNA sequence: TGTGCCAGCAGCTTAAGCACAGGGGAGAATGAAAAACTGTTTTTT.